This record looks at one T cell receptor beta chain sequence and its context. Trimming stripped 3 bases from V and 5 bases from J, with 20 bases between. CDR1 is SGHRS and CDR2 is YFSETQ in the germline V gene. The CDR3 length is 17 residues. These data come from a study of blood T cell repertoires in COVID-19. On the study more broadly: Acute-phase and convalescent COVID-19 samples originated in the United States, Italy and Spain.

In the study's own analysis: Reference gene primer amplification in the assay estimated nucleated cell counts. This table comes from immunoSEQ multiplex PCR, and its TCRdb copy is limited to in-frame clones, with some not included. The DNA gave D and trimming, while V, J and clone size come from that table. Among under 200,000 clones listed, around 82% were seen once. The clonotype was recovered from a human donor with acute or convalescent COVID-19. The donor label of this sample is uncertain. Sequencing was performed on peripheral blood. J is TRBJ2-2 and V is TRBV5-1, with D possibly TRBD1 on 5 matching bases. The CDR3 DNA sequence: TGCGCCAGCAGCTCGGAAGGATGGCAGGGCAGGACCGGGGAGCTGTTTTTT. This sequence encodes CASSSEGWQGRTGELFF.